This entry describes one TCR beta chain. This clonotype was seen many times. The antigen this receptor binds is unknown. Per-base qualities were not stored, and no clone one base away is much larger. The entry originates in a study of T cells in Graves' hyperthyroidism and ophthalmopathy (dated by TCRdb to 2018 to 2020). At the level of the whole study: Peripheral blood samples were taken at the time of initial diagnosis, prior to any treatment. To identify distinguishing TCR V-J signatures, a discovery cohort of around 100 patients was used, comprising some 45 with Graves' ophthalmopathy and 57 with stable Graves' hyperthyroidism. An independent validation cohort of around 19 hyperthyroidism patients and approximately 16 patients who later progressed to ophthalmopathy tested prospective prediction of ophthalmopathy. The roughly 94 discovery patients were randomly divided into training and test sets at a 7:3 ratio. Thyroid tissue and blood T-cell repertoires from roughly 6 Graves' hyperthyroidism patients were also compared in the study. After blood sampling, hyperthyroidism patients were treated with methimazole at a starting dose of 30 mg daily, and ophthalmopathy patients were treated with high-dose intravenous methylprednisolone. The paper reports TCR Vbeta CDR3 sequencing of approximately 140 peripheral blood samples: 40 to 45 ophthalmopathy, about 75 hyperthyroidism and around 17 progressor patients.

TCR beta CDR3 regions were amplified from RNA transcripts. A first-round RT-PCR of the TCR CDR3 used the HTBI primer set with the Qiagen OneStep RT-PCR kit. The libraries were constructed in a second round of multiplex PCR and then size-selected and purified. The libraries were sequenced on an Illumina HiSeq2000 using paired-end 100 bp reads. The original pipeline was this. SOAPnuke was used to process the raw data, with reads discarded if the reads contained adapters or uncalled bases, had a mean Phred below 15, or lacked an exact constant-primer or identifier match. High-quality paired reads were merged with COPE v1.2.5, and unique nucleotide sequences were defined as clonotypes. MiTCR v1.1 was used to align clonotypes to the IMGT TRBV, TRBD and TRBJ reference segments. The analysis was restricted to V-J combinations with a frequency above 0.0001, which together covered 98% to 99.2% of the repertoires. A TCS score was defined as the ratio between F50 (clonal expansion) and ExV (chaos), using BLOSUM62-based TCRdist between CDR3 peptides within each V-J. Welch's t-statistics and random forest reduced 500 to 650 V-J features to roughly 13, which were used in a naive Bayes classifier (R e1071). TCRdb applied fastp at Q25 and MiXCR to the public reads, then kept only in-frame beta chains. Rows matching on CDR3 protein sequence are summarized as one entry with the most common DNA and genes. The V and J calls shown here were made by TCRdb, not taken from the authors' results. Within this sample are some 550,000 distinct CDR3 sequences, with around 21% of them counted one time only. The ten most abundant clones make up about 26% of the sample.

The paper as a whole reports these results and caveats: During validation, the model predicted progression to ophthalmopathy a median of around six months ahead of onset, with roughly 65% sensitivity and 72% to 85% specificity. Ophthalmopathy was separated from stable hyperthyroidism by a 13 V-J signature model, with just over 85% sensitivity and approximately 81% specificity obtained in cross-validation and 80%/75% obtained in testing. Most expanded thyroid clonotypes (frequency above 0.001) were also found in blood, which suggests that blood repertoires may mirror thyroid immune responses. No statistical method was used to set the sample size in advance, and investigators knew the group allocation.

Graves' hyperthyroidism was defined as stable when no progression to ophthalmopathy occurred over 18 months of follow-up. Hyperthyroidism patients were aged 18 to 65 years and newly diagnosed, with disease duration of less than 2 months. Patients with uncontrolled infections, other autoimmune diseases, pregnancy or lactation were excluded. Diagnoses relied on clinical symptoms, serum thyroxine and TRAb, thyroid ultrasound and orbital computed tomography. PBMCs were isolated from 7.5 to 10 ml of fresh peripheral blood by Ficoll-Paque density gradient centrifugation. Total RNA was extracted with Trizol reagent, and quality was checked on an Agilent 2100 Bioanalyzer. Cut back by 6 bases and 7 bases, the V and J ends lie 18 bases apart. The CDR3, from cysteine to phenylalanine, totals 14 residues. Just CDR3 DNA is preserved here, 42 bases in frame from base 1. CDR1 and CDR2 were assigned from the germline V gene (reference sequence) as MNHEY and SMNVEV.

The V and J segments used are TRBV27 and TRBJ1-2; the D gene is perhaps TRBD1, on 5 matching bases. Sequencing input: blood. The sequence came from a man between 18 and 35 years old with Graves' hyperthyroidism. Here is the DNA: TGTGCCAGCAGCCCGATTGCCCCTGGGGGTGGCTACACCTTC. This is translated as CASSPIAPGGGYTF.